This T cell receptor beta chain originates from a study of human T cells and chemical hapten exposure. Background on the study: Minor volume differences among pooled libraries chiefly drove per-sample TCR yield variation. Points from the study as a whole: Expanded TCRs showed more large CDR3 clusters than pre-sensitization or healthy control sets.

Time point defined: patch test 1, 2 weeks after DPC sensitization. The treatment denotes: therapeutic diphenylcyclopropenone sensitization with weekly scalp DPC. Points on this clonotype: Its matching antigen is unknown.

Source study methods: Individual samples carried between roughly 20,000 and 690,600 TCRs, with approximately 100,000 as the median. MiXCR, run by TCRdb on the RACE reads, gives a single entry per CDR3 protein. The V and J calls come from TCRdb's annotation, not from the publication. The sample yields 74,000 or so distinct CDR3 sequences, about a tenth seen once. The CDR3 is 16 amino acids. Germline lookup yields CDR1 DFQATT and CDR2 SNEGSKA (reference sequence). Trimming pared 5 bases from V and 5 bases from J, leaving 23 bases between. Material: whole blood, obtained in connection with sensitization to the hapten diphenylcyclopropenone (DPC). The chain is built from TRBV20-1 and TRBJ2-3; tentative D call: TRBD2 (6 bases). This receptor was obtained from a woman in her forties or fifties with alopecia areata. Some clones in this sample may be carry-over from other donors' samples. The DNA for the CDR3 is TGCAGTGCTTCGGGTTCTTTCGCGGGGCTGTTAGATACGCAGTATTTT. Amino acid sequence: CSASGSFAGLLDTQYF.